This T cell receptor (beta chain) was captured by sequencing in a study of blood T cells in healthy people across ages. Study-wide findings and caveats: Estimates of diversity drawn from one million T cells were considered underestimates. The study found TCR beta diversity correlated strongly with naive T cell percentage. Relative to aged donors, long-lived donors carried more naive CD4+ cells and displayed higher diversity. Diversity of TCR beta per million T cells declined in a roughly linear way with age.

Notes on this clonotype: What it recognizes is unknown.

This CDR3 has 15 residues. The V gene's germline CDR1 is SGHRS and CDR2 YFSETQ. Sample-barcoded 5' priming and a J-beta primer mix drove a second PCR of roughly 6 to 12 cycles. TCRdb reprocessed the 5' RACE reads with MiXCR, giving one entry per CDR3 protein. The table lists approximately 800,000 distinct CDR3 sequences, 53% of them singletons. Source material: blood. The chain carries TRBV5-1 and TRBJ2-4; 8 nucleotides match TRBD1. The better agreement between TRBJ2-7 and the DNA end casts doubt on the J call. The sequence was collected from a man at least 80 years old in good health. The CDR3 region has the DNA TGCGCCAGCAGCGCGGGGCAGGGGGCAGGTCGCGAGCAGTACTTC. This translates into CASSAGQGAGREQYF.